A single sample gave rise to the 26 T cell receptor beta chains below, sequenced in a study of cytomegalovirus exposure and HLA in healthy donors. Both 60 Vbeta primers and 13 Jbeta primers went into the PCR. Sequenced by immunoSEQ multiplex PCR; TCRdb stores in-frame clones only, minus some. Of about 240,000 clones listed, more than 70% are singletons. The sample consisted of PBMCs. These receptor sequences come from a boy between 10 and 17 years old in good health and CMV-seronegative.

This clone was found once. J is TRBJ2-1 and V is TRBV10-1, with TRBD1 as a possible D gene (5 bases). This CDR3 is built from 13 residues. Germline CDR1 is WNHNN and CDR2 is SYGVQD (reference sequence). V shed 3 bases and J shed 6 bases, with 9 bases lying between them. The CDR3 region is CASSERGPNEQFF. The CDR3 nucleotides are TGCGCCAGCAGTGAAAGGGGTCCCAATGAGCAGTTCTTC.

The chain combines TRBV5-1 with TRBJ1-1, with a weak D call TRBD1 (6 bases). CDR1 and CDR2 from the germline V gene are SGHRS and YFSETQ. The CDR3 loop spans 15 amino acids. V dropped 6 bases and J dropped 0 bases, with 15 bases sitting between them. The CDR3 nucleotides are TGCGCCAGCAATCTTTTAGGACAGATGAACACTGAAGCTTTCTTT. This translates into CASNLLGQMNTEAFF.

The chain is built from TRBV2 and TRBJ1-2, with 7 bases identical to TRBD1. The CDR3 runs 14 residues. The V gene's germline CDR1 is SNHLY and CDR2 FYNNEI. The trim removed 5 bases at V and 4 bases at J, leaving 7 bases unmatched. The CDR3 region has the DNA TGTGCCAGCAGTCGGACAGGAGCAGGCTATGGCTACACCTTC. This gives the protein CASSRTGAGYGYTF.

The chain employs TRBV5-4 and TRBJ1-6; 7 bases are a match to TRBD1. Unmatched junction bases numbered 10, after V lost 5 bases and J lost 5 bases. CDR1 and CDR2 from the germline V gene are SGHNT and YYREEE (reference sequence). The CDR3 spans 16 residues. CDR3 loop: CASRLTGTANNSPLHF. Written as DNA, the CDR3 is TGTGCCAGCAGGCTGACCGGGACAGCCAATAATTCACCCCTCCACTTT.

The chain recombines TRBV19 with TRBJ1-5; TRBD1 aligns across 8 bases. The J segment lost 6 bases and the V segment lost 4 bases, leaving 5 bases of the junction unmatched. This CDR3 contains 14 residues. Germline loops: CDR1 LNHDA, CDR2 SQIVND (reference sequence). This chain's CDR3 is CASSTGQGSQPQHF. DNA of the CDR3: TGTGCCAGTAGTACAGGACAGGGCAGTCAGCCCCAGCATTTT.

The J gene is TRBJ2-7, the V gene TRBV5-1, with D perhaps matching TRBD2 (6 bases). V gave up 0 bases and J gave up 6 bases, with 28 bases separating them. Germline CDR1 and CDR2: SGHRS and YFSETQ. CDR3 length: 19 amino acids. CDR3 sequence reads: CASSLGSTGTHGYWREQYF. The CDR3 DNA is TGCGCCAGCAGCTTGGGTTCAACCGGGACTCACGGTTACTGGCGCGAGCAGTACTTC.

This clone was picked up a small number of times. The chain is built from TRBV19 and TRBJ1-2; no clear D gene. The CDR3 extends over 13 amino acids. Trimming left V 5 bases short and J 8 bases short, with 15 bases between. Looked up from germline, CDR1 is LNHDA and CDR2 is SQIVND (reference sequence). Here the CDR3 DNA reads TGTGCCAGTAGTCCCCCAGTCTTTAACGGCTACACCTTC. It codes for CASSPPVFNGYTF. The full variable domain, in which reference TRBV19 and TRBJ1-2 provide the parts outside the CDR3, is DGGITQSPKYLFRKEGQNVTLSCEQNLNHDAMYWYRQDPGQGLRLIYYSQIVNDFQKGDIAEGYSVSREKKESFPLTVTSAQKNPTAFYLCASSPPVFNGYTFGSGTRLTVV.

The V call is TRBV18, the J call TRBJ2-5; D is perhaps TRBD2 (5 bases). V lost 3 bases to trimming and J lost 5 bases, with 16 bases between them. The CDR3 runs to 15 residues. Germline-derived CDR1 and CDR2 are KGHSH and LQKENI. The CDR3 sequence is CASSPGWGVEETQYF. The CDR3 region has the DNA TGTGCCAGCTCACCCGGATGGGGAGTTGAGGAGACCCAGTACTTC. Using reference TRBV18 and TRBJ2-5 for the parts outside the CDR3, the full variable domain is NAGVMQNPRHLVRRRGQEARLRCSPMKGHSHVYWYRQLPEEGLKFMVYLQKENIIDESGMPKERFSAEFPKEGPSILRIQQVVRGDSAAYFCASSPGWGVEETQYFGPGTRLLVL.

The chain uses TRBV15 and TRBJ2-5, with a tentative D call TRBD2 (6 bases). The germline V gene encodes CDR1 LNHNV and CDR2 YYDKDF (reference sequence). The CDR3 spans 17 residues. V was trimmed by 0 bases and J by 5 bases, leaving 19 bases between them. The CDR3 reads CATSRDNREQTRETQYF. The CDR3 nucleotides are TGTGCCACCAGCAGAGATAACCGGGAGCAAACCCGGGAGACCCAGTACTTC.

The rearrangement links TRBV11-3 to TRBJ2-7; 10 bases are shared with TRBD2. V lost 5 bases and J lost 0; bases outside the gene matches: 1. Per the germline V gene, CDR1 is SGHNT and CDR2 is YENEEA. The CDR3 spans 14 residues. Here the CDR3 reads CASSRTSGSYEQYF. CDR3 nucleotides: TGTGCCAGCAGCCGGACTAGCGGCTCCTACGAGCAGTACTTC.

Comment on this clone: At one end, the junction sequence differs from germline, possibly due to a read error. The V call is TRBV30, the J call TRBJ2-7; 7 nucleotides align to TRBD2. The CDR3 has 12 amino acids. CDR1 and CDR2 from the germline V gene are GTSNPN and SVGIG (reference sequence). CDR3 residues: CAWSVLGGTGHF. In DNA, the CDR3 is TGTGCCTGGAGTGTATTGGGGGGGACCGGGCACTTC.

This clone was detected only once. This chain links TRBV29-1 with TRBJ1-1; 7 positions match TRBD1. Germline-derived CDR1 and CDR2 are SQVTM and ANQGSEA. This CDR3 is built from 14 residues. With 6 bases clipped from V and 8 bases from J, the junction kept 15 bases outside the gene matches. CDR3 amino acids: CSVDGFGSRGEAFF. The CDR3 bases are TGCAGCGTGGACGGATTCGGCTCCAGGGGGGAAGCTTTCTTT.

The rearrangement uses TRBV11-2 and TRBJ1-1, with D hard to call. V was clipped by 5 bases and J by 0 bases, with 19 bases between them. Germline values: CDR1 SGHAT, CDR2 FQNNGV. The CDR3 spans 17 residues. CDR3 sequence reads: CASSRSSVAILNTEAFF. CDR3 in DNA: TGTGCCAGCAGCAGATCCTCCGTCGCTATACTGAACACTGAAGCTTTCTTT.

This clone was detected a few times. The chain is built from TRBV2 and TRBJ2-3; the D gene is possibly TRBD1 (6 bases). Germline-derived CDR1 and CDR2 are SNHLY and FYNNEI. CDR3 length: 14 residues. Deletions cut 6 bases from V and 3 bases from J, with 13 bases between. CDR3 sequence: CASRGTMGTDTQYF. CDR3 bases: TGTGCCAGCAGAGGGACAATGGGTACAGATACGCAGTATTTT.

The V gene is TRBV6-1, the J gene TRBJ1-5, with D possibly being TRBD1 (6 bases). Trimming left V 1 base short and J 5 bases short, with 9 bases between. Germline CDR1 MNHNS, CDR2 SASEGT. The CDR3 runs 14 residues. The DNA for the CDR3 is TGTGCCAGCAGTGAAGGGGCAGGGGATCAGCCCCAGCATTTT. Translated: CASSEGAGDQPQHF.

This chain connects TRBV21-1 to TRBJ2-7; the D call of TRBD1 is as the table states it, not checked on the DNA. TRBV21-1 is a known pseudogene. The CDR3 sequence is 17 residues long. CDR3 residues: CASSSRGVRDRVSEQYF. The CDR3 nucleotides are TGTGCCAGCAGCTCACGAGGGGTCCGGGACAGGGTCAGCGAGCAGTACTTC.

CDR3 bases: TGCGCCAGCAGGTCAAACAGGGTAAACACCATATATTTT. Protein product: CASRSNRVNTIYF. The chain couples TRBV10-2 to TRBJ1-3; D might be TRBD1 (6 bases). The CDR3 extends over 13 amino acids. Looked up from germline, CDR1 is WSHSY and CDR2 is SAAADI. V lost 6 bases and J 6 bases, leaving 12 bases between the germline ends.

This chain links TRBV30 with TRBJ1-2; 7 positions match TRBD1. Germline CDR1 is GTSNPN and CDR2 is SVGIG (reference sequence). This CDR3 comprises 14 residues. V lost 2 bases, J lost 3 bases, and 6 bases stayed unmatched. The CDR3 sequence: CAWSRQGLDYGYTF. In nucleotides, the CDR3 is TGTGCCTGGAGTCGACAGGGATTGGACTATGGCTACACCTTC.

This clone was seen more than once but under ten times. This chain connects TRBV29-1 to TRBJ2-7; 12 bases fit TRBD2. V was clipped by 6 bases and J by 3 bases; unmatched bases: 3. The CDR3 contains 13 residues. The V gene's germline CDR1 is SQVTM and CDR2 ANQGSEA. In DNA form, the CDR3 reads TGCAGCGTAACTAGCGGGGGGCACTACGAGCAGTACTTC. Its protein is CSVTSGGHYEQYF.

The chain has TRBV30 and TRBJ1-1; D unclear. V was trimmed by 0 bases and J by 1 base, leaving 12 bases between them. The CDR3 sequence is 15 residues long. Germline V CDR1 and CDR2: GTSNPN, SVGIG (reference sequence). The CDR3 sequence: CAWSVAGVRNTEAFF. The CDR3 DNA reads as TGTGCCTGGAGTGTTGCGGGAGTAAGGAACACTGAAGCTTTCTTT.

The chain employs TRBV7-8 and TRBJ2-3; 8 nucleotides agree with TRBD2. The trim removed 0 bases at V and 2 bases at J, leaving 7 bases unmatched. The V gene's germline CDR1 is SGHVS and CDR2 FQNEAQ. CDR3 size: 17 residues. Here the CDR3 reads CASSLALAGRHTDTQYF. CDR3 sequence (DNA): TGTGCCAGCAGCTTAGCCTTAGCGGGGCGACACACAGATACGCAGTATTTT.

This sequence joins TRBV25-1 and TRBJ1-2; 7 bases line up with TRBD1. CDR3 size: 13 residues. Per the germline V gene, CDR1 is MGHDK and CDR2 is SYGVNS. The V gene end was trimmed by 4 bases and the J gene end by 4 bases; junction bases not matched to a gene: 3. The CDR3: CASSAGQTYGYTF. CDR3 nucleotide sequence: TGTGCCAGCAGTGCGGGACAGACCTATGGCTACACCTTC.

This clone was found a few times. This chain uses TRBV10-1 with TRBJ2-5; 9 bases align to TRBD2. The CDR3 spans 14 residues. V lost 8 bases and J lost 2; bases outside the gene matches: 6. CDR1 is WNHNN and CDR2 is SYGVQD in the germline V gene (reference sequence). This chain's CDR3 is CASGPSGAQETQYF. The CDR3 region has the DNA TGCGCCAGCGGGCCTAGCGGGGCTCAAGAGACCCAGTACTTC.

This clone was detected a few times. The chain combines TRBV29-1 with TRBJ2-2; unclear D gene. V lost 3 bases, J lost 0 bases, and 8 bases lay in between. CDR3 length: 14 amino acids. The germline V gene has CDR1 SQVTM and CDR2 ANQGSEA. In DNA, the CDR3 is TGCAGCGTTGAGGCGGCTACGAACACCGGGGAGCTGTTTTTT. As protein: CSVEAATNTGELFF.

The chain recombines TRBV6-1 with TRBJ2-5, with 7 bases identical to TRBD2. Per germline, CDR1 MNHNS and CDR2 SASEGT. The ends lost 6 bases at V and 9 bases at J; junction bases unmatched: 10. This CDR3 spans 13 amino acids. CDR3 loop: CASSPGLGGAQYF. Written as DNA, the CDR3 is TGTGCCAGCAGCCCCGGACTAGGAGGAGCCCAGTACTTC.

The rearrangement uses TRBV5-1 and TRBJ2-2, with 11 bases that match TRBD2. Germline CDR1 is SGHRS and CDR2 is YFSETQ. There are 17 residues in the CDR3. V shed 4 bases and J 4 bases; nucleotides not matched to a gene: 9. Here the CDR3 reads CASSRGLAAGGTGELFF. The CDR3 DNA reads as TGCGCCAGCAGCCGGGGACTAGCGGCGGGCGGCACCGGGGAGCTGTTTTTT. Full variable domain (rest looked up from reference TRBV5-1 and TRBJ2-2): KAGVTQTPRYLIKTRGQQVTLSCSPISGHRSVSWYQQTPGQGLQFLFEYFSETQRNKGNFPGRFSGRQFSNSRSEMNVSTLELGDSALYLCASSRGLAAGGTGELFFGEGSRLTVL.